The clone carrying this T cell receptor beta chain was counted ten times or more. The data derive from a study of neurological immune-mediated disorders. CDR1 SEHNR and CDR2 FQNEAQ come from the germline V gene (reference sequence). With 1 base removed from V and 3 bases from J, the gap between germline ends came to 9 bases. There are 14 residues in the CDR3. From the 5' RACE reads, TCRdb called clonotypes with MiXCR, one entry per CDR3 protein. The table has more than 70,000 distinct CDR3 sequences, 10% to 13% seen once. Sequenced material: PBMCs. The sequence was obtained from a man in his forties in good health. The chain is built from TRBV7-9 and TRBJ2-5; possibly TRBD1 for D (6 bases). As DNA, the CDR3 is TGTGCCAGCAGCTTAGTTACAGGGAAAGAGACCCAGTACTTC. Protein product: CASSLVTGKETQYF.